In this sample, the clone carrying this T cell receptor (beta chain) turned up a few times. Its target is not known. The sample comes from a study of OX40 agonist ivuxolimab in advanced cancers. The study, taken as a whole, reports: Researchers report that CD8+ T cells had, on average, more expanded clones than CD4+. Relatively little clonal expansion, among the lowest observed, appeared in partial responders at 0.1-3.0 mg/kg.

Germline V gene data show CDR1 as GTSNPN and CDR2 as SVGIG (reference sequence). This CDR3 spans 14 amino acids. V was cut by 3 bases and J by 3 bases, with 14 bases left in between. Some clones are missing from TCRdb's copy, which holds only in-frame ones; the method was immunoSEQ multiplex PCR. The table lists approximately 75,000 clones, around nine tenths of them singletons. This clonotype was sampled from an adult with an advanced solid tumor such as melanoma, head and neck, liver or kidney cancer. V and J are TRBV30 and TRBJ1-1, with TRBD1 as a possible D gene (5 bases). Sample: CD4+ or CD8+ T cells sorted from blood, taken in a trial of the OX40 agonist ivuxolimab. The CDR3 reads CAWRAGWGYTEAFF. CDR3 DNA: TGTGCCTGGAGGGCAGGGTGGGGATACACTGAAGCTTTCTTT. Variable domain in full (rest from reference TRBV30 and TRBJ1-1): SQTIHQWPATLVQPVGSPLSLECTVEGTSNPNLYWYRQAAGRGLQLLFYSVGIGQISSEVPQNLSASRPQDRQFILSSKKLLLSDSGFYLCAWRAGWGYTEAFFGQGTRLTVV.